The 17 T cell receptor beta chains reported below all come from one sample, sequenced in a study of T cell repertoires in cytomegalovirus infection. No antigen has been identified for these receptors. TCRdb called the reads again in MiXCR, with one record for every CDR3 protein. This sample has about 100,000 distinct CDR3 sequences, with roughly 40% found just once. Source: CD8+ T cells from cultured PBMCs, taken from culture after CMV antigen stimulation. The receptor source for this set is a human donor in good health (CMV status not recorded). Some clones in this sample may be carry-over from other donors' samples.

Only one count was recorded for this clonotype. The rearrangement uses TRBV7-4 and TRBJ2-1, with unresolved D. The length of the CDR3 is 17 residues. V was pared by 4 bases and J by 1 base, with 17 bases between. CDR1 and CDR2 (germline): SGHVT, SQSDAQ. CDR3 sequence (DNA): TGTGCCAGCAGCTACCCTGGGTCTGGAACTTCCTACAATGAGCAGTTCTTC. Translation: CASSYPGSGTSYNEQFF.

The chain carries TRBV6-2 or TRBV6-3 and TRBJ1-5; TRBD1 might be the D (5 bases). CDR1 is MNHEY, CDR2 SVGEGT, per germline. This CDR3 region has 14 residues. Between the trimmed V and J ends, which lost 2 bases and 5 bases, there was a span of 10 bases. The DNA for the CDR3 is TGTGCCAGCAGTTACCGGGGCGGCTATCAGCCCCAGCATTTT. Translating gives CASSYRGGYQPQHF.

The V gene is TRBV27, the J gene TRBJ2-1, with 9 positions matching TRBD2. From germline, CDR1 is MNHEY and CDR2 SMNVEV (reference sequence). The CDR3 has 15 residues. With 4 bases clipped from V and 6 bases from J, the junction kept 7 bases outside the gene matches. This chain's CDR3 is CASSSSGTSFNEQFF. Here the CDR3 DNA reads TGTGCCAGCAGTTCTTCCGGGACTAGCTTCAATGAGCAGTTCTTC.

The chain links TRBV12-3 or TRBV12-4 to TRBJ2-2, with D possibly TRBD2 on 6 matching bases. V gave up 4 bases and J gave up 5 bases, with 20 bases separating them. This CDR3 comprises 17 residues. The CDR3 sequence is CASSSPGGDLLTGELFF. The CDR3 DNA reads TGTGCCAGCAGTTCCCCGGGCGGGGATTTACTGACCGGGGAGCTGTTTTTT.

This chain joins TRBV2 and TRBJ1-1; tentative D call: TRBD1 (5 bases). V lost 9 bases and J 0 bases, leaving 11 bases between the germline ends. The V gene's germline CDR1 is SNHLY and CDR2 FYNNEI. The CDR3 is made up of 13 amino acids. The CDR3 DNA reads as TGTGCCAGTGACAGATCAATGAACACTGAAGCTTTCTTT. This sequence encodes CASDRSMNTEAFF.

The chain couples TRBV19 to TRBJ2-1, with 8 bases matching TRBD2. J was trimmed by 3 bases and V by 3 bases; bases with no gene match: 7. From germline, CDR1 is LNHDA and CDR2 SQIVND (reference sequence). CDR3 size: 16 residues. CDR3 coding DNA: TGTGCCAGTAGTATGGAACTAGCGGCGCTCTACAATGAGCAGTTCTTC. Protein product: CASSMELAALYNEQFF.

This clonotype was seen a single time. The chain has TRBV27 and TRBJ2-3, with TRBD2 matching over 9 bases. Germline lookup yields CDR1 MNHEY and CDR2 SMNVEV (reference sequence). Unmatched junction bases numbered 15, after V lost 5 bases and J lost 6 bases. This CDR3 comprises 17 residues. The DNA of the CDR3 is TGTGCCAGCAGTCCGGGAGGGGTTAGCGGGGGATCGGATACGCAGTATTTT. Its protein product is CASSPGGVSGGSDTQYF.

The CDR3 sequence is CASSLKDRDDTGELFF. The CDR3 DNA sequence: TGTGCCAGCAGCTTAAAGGACAGGGACGACACCGGGGAGCTGTTTTTT. This chain uses TRBV7-4 with TRBJ2-2, with 8 bases that match TRBD1. The CDR3 is 16 residues long. Germline CDR1 and CDR2: SGHVT and SQSDAQ. With 2 bases clipped from V and 3 bases from J, the junction kept 5 bases outside the gene matches.

The V gene is TRBV4-1, the J gene TRBJ1-6; D call uncertain. Per germline, CDR1 MGHRA and CDR2 YSYEKL. Trimming took 2 bases from V and 0 from J, leaving 11 bases between them. The CDR3 runs to 17 residues. CDR3 loop: CASSQPDLSSYNSPLHF. Written as DNA, the CDR3 is TGCGCCAGCAGCCAACCAGACTTGAGCTCCTATAATTCACCCCTCCACTTT.

The genes are TRBV9 and TRBJ2-7, with no clear D. V shed 2 bases and J shed 6 bases, with 9 bases lying between them. The CDR3 is 12 residues long. Germline values: CDR1 SGDLS, CDR2 YYNGEE. The chain's CDR3 is CASSVAGTEQYF. The CDR3 DNA sequence: TGTGCCAGCAGCGTCGCTGGTACCGAGCAGTACTTC.

This sequence joins TRBV6-8 and TRBJ2-1; TRBD1 or TRBD2 may be the D gene (6 bases each). Germline loops: CDR1 MNHGY, CDR2 SAAAGT. This CDR3 has 14 amino acids. V shed 5 bases and J shed 7 bases, with 15 bases lying between them. The CDR3 coding sequence is TGTGCCAGCAGTATAGGGGGGCCCGGGAATGAGCAGTTCTTC. It codes for CASSIGGPGNEQFF.

The chain employs TRBV2 and TRBJ2-1, with 7 bases aligning to TRBD1. Germline V gene lookup returns CDR1 SNHLY and CDR2 FYNNEI. The V and J ends lost 7 bases and 6 bases, in that order; junction bases with no gene match: 3. There are 12 residues in the CDR3. CDR3 in amino acids: CASKTGLNEQFF. CDR3 DNA sequence: TGTGCCAGCAAGACAGGGCTCAATGAGCAGTTCTTC.

This clonotype was observed many times. The chain has TRBV28 and TRBJ2-7, with TRBD2 as a possible D gene (7 bases). Trimming left V 2 bases short and J 7 bases short, with 15 bases between. Per germline, CDR1 MDHEN and CDR2 SYDVKM. This CDR3 comprises 14 residues. CDR3 protein: CASSLIQGGGEQYF. Here the CDR3 DNA reads TGTGCCAGCAGTTTAATACAGGGAGGGGGTGAGCAGTACTTC.

CDR3 bases: TGTGCCAGCACGACAGGGGGCACCGGGGAGCTGTTTTTT. This sequence encodes CASTTGGTGELFF. The gene calls are TRBV19 and TRBJ2-2; 9 bases match TRBD1. The germline gives CDR1 LNHDA, CDR2 SQIVND (reference sequence). The CDR3 loop spans 13 amino acids. With V trimmed by 9 bases and J by 4 bases, 3 bases remained unmatched. The full variable domain, in which reference TRBV19 and TRBJ2-2 provide the parts outside the CDR3, is DGGITQSPKYLFRKEGQNVTLSCEQNLNHDAMYWYRQDPGQGLRLIYYSQIVNDFQKGDIAEGYSVSREKKESFPLTVTSAQKNPTAFYLCASTTGGTGELFFGEGSRLTVL.

The chain has TRBV6-6 and TRBJ1-1, with 7 bases identical to TRBD1. The germline CDR1 and CDR2 sequences are MNHNY and SVGAGI (reference sequence). The CDR3 has 15 amino acids. J was trimmed by 3 bases and V by 5 bases; bases with no gene match: 9. CDR3 protein: CASSGGGLGDTEAFF. The CDR3, as DNA: TGTGCCAGCAGTGGAGGGGGCTTGGGTGACACTGAAGCTTTCTTT.

The chain employs TRBV12-3 or TRBV12-4 and TRBJ2-3; no clear D. V dropped 7 bases and J dropped 6 bases, with 8 bases sitting between them. This CDR3 spans 11 amino acids. The CDR3 protein is CASTPGDTQYF. The CDR3 region has the DNA TGTGCCAGCACCCCCGGGGATACGCAGTATTTT.

The V and J genes are TRBV6-5 and TRBJ2-1; 9 positions agree with TRBD2. There are 14 residues in the CDR3. V shed 7 bases and J 4 bases; nucleotides not matched to a gene: 5. The germline gives CDR1 MNHEY, CDR2 SVGAGI. CDR3 in amino acids: CASTSGGIYNEQFF. CDR3 bases: TGTGCCAGCACAAGCGGGGGGATTTACAATGAGCAGTTCTTC.